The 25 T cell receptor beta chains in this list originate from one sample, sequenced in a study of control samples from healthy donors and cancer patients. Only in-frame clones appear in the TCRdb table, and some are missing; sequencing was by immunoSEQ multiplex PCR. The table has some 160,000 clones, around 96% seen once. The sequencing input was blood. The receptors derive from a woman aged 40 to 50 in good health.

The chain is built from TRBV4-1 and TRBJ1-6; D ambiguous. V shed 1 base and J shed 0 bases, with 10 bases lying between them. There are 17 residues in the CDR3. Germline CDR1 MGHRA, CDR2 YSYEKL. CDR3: CASSQGRTSSYNSPLHF. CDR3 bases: TGCGCCAGCAGCCAAGGCCGTACCAGCTCCTATAATTCACCCCTCCACTTT.

The CDR3, as DNA: TGTGCCAGTAGCGGACAGGGGAAGGGCTATGGCTACACCTTC. This sequence encodes CASSGQGKGYGYTF. The genes are TRBV19 and TRBJ1-2, with TRBD1 matching 9 bases. This CDR3 is 14 amino acids long. The V gene end was trimmed by 6 bases and the J gene end by 4 bases; junction bases not matched to a gene: 6. The V gene's germline CDR1 is LNHDA and CDR2 SQIVND (reference sequence).

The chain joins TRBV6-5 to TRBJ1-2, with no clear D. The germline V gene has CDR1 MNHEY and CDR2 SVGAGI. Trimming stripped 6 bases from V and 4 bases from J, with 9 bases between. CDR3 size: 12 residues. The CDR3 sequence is CASRTPAYGYTF. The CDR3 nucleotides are TGTGCCAGCAGAACTCCGGCCTATGGCTACACCTTC.

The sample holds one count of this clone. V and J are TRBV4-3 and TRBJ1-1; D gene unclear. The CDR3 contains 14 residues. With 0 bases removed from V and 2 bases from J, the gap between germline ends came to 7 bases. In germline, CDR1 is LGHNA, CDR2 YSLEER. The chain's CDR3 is CASSQDPRNTEAFF. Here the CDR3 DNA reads TGCGCCAGCAGCCAAGATCCGCGTAACACTGAAGCTTTCTTT.

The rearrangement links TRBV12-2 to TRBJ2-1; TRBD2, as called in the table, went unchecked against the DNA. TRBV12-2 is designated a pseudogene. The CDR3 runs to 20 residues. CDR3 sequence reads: CASRLATLEPWTSGRDEQFF. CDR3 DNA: TGTGCAAGTCGCTTAGCGACCTTAGAGCCTTGGACTAGCGGGAGAGATGAGCAGTTCTTC.

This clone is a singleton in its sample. CDR3 bases: TGTGCCAGCAGCTTATTATCAGGTGCAACTAATGAAAAACTGTTTTTT. Residues: CASSLLSGATNEKLFF. The chain employs TRBV7-8 and TRBJ1-4; D gene ambiguous. CDR1 SGHVS and CDR2 FQNEAQ come from the germline V gene. The CDR3 extends over 16 amino acids. V was pared by 2 bases and J by 0 bases, with 10 bases between.

The CDR3 protein is CASSLVASGQGPALRNQPQHF. In nucleotides, the CDR3 is TGTGCCAGCAGCTTAGTTGCGTCCGGACAGGGCCCAGCTTTGCGCAATCAGCCCCAGCATTTT. V usage is TRBV7-8 and J usage is TRBJ1-5; 8 nucleotides agree with TRBD1. Germline CDR1 reads SGHVS; CDR2 reads FQNEAQ. J gave up 2 bases and V 1 base, and 19 bases lay outside the gene matches. This CDR3 region has 21 residues.

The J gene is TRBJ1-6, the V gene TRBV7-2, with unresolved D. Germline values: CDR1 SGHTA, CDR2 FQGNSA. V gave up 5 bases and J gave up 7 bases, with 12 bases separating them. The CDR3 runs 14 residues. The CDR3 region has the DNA TGTGCCAGCAGCCAATCGGGCATCAATTCACCCCTCCACTTT. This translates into CASSQSGINSPLHF.

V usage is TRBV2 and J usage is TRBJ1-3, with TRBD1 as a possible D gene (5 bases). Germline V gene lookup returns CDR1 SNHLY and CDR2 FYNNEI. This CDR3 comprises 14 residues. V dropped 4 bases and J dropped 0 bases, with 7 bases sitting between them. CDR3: CASSGQISGNTIYF. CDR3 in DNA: TGTGCCAGCAGTGGACAGATCTCTGGAAACACCATATATTTT.

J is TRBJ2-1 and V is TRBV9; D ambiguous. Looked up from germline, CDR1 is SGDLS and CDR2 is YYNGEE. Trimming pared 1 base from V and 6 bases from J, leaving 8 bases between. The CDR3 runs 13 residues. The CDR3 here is CASSVHIGNEQFF. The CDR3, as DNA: TGTGCCAGCAGCGTACACATCGGCAATGAGCAGTTCTTC.

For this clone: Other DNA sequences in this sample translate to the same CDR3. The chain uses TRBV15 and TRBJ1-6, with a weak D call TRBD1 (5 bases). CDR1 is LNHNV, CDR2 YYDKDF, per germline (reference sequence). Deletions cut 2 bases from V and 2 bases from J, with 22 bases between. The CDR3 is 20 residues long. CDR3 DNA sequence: TGTGCCACCAGCAGAAATACCGGGAGGGGCGGGGGGACCTATAATTCACCCCTCCACTTT. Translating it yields CATSRNTGRGGGTYNSPLHF.

CDR3 amino acids: CASKIDRGRVGELFF. The CDR3 DNA is TGTGCCAGCAAGATTGACAGGGGACGGGTCGGGGAGCTGTTTTTT. V usage is TRBV2 and J usage is TRBJ2-2; the match to TRBD1 covers 8 bases. Trimming removed 7 bases from V and 7 bases from J; junction bases left unmatched: 11. The CDR3 runs to 15 residues. The germline gives CDR1 SNHLY, CDR2 FYNNEI.

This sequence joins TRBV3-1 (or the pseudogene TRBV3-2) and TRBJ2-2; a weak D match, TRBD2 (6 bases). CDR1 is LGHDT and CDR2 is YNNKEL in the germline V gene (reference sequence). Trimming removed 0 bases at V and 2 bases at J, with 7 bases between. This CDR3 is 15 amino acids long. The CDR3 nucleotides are TGTGCCAGCAGCCAAGAACTAGCCAACACCGGGGAGCTGTTTTTT. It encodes CASSQELANTGELFF.

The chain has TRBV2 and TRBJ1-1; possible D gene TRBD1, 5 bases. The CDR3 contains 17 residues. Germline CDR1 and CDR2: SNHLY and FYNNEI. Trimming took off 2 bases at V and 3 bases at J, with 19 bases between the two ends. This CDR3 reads CASSETGRGLVDTEAFF. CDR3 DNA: TGTGCCAGCAGTGAAACAGGCCGGGGTCTCGTGGACACTGAAGCTTTCTTT.

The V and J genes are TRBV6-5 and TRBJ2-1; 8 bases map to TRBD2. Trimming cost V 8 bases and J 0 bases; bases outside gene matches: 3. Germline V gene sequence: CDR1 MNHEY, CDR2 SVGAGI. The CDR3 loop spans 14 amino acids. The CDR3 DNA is TGTGCCAGCGGCGGGGGGCCCTCCTACAATGAGCAGTTCTTC. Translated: CASGGGPSYNEQFF.

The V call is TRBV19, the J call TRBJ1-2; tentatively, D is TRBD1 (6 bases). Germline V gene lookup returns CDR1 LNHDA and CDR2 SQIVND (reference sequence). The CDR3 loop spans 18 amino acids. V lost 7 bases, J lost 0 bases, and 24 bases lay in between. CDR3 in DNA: TGTGCCAGTACCCGACAGGAGTCCATACAATTATCTAACTATGGCTACACCTTC. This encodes CASTRQESIQLSNYGYTF.

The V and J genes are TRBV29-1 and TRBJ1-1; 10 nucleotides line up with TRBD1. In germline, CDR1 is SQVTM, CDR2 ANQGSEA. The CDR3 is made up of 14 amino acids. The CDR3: CSGDRGHRNTEAFF. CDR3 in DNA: TGCAGTGGAGACAGGGGGCATCGAAACACTGAAGCTTTCTTT.

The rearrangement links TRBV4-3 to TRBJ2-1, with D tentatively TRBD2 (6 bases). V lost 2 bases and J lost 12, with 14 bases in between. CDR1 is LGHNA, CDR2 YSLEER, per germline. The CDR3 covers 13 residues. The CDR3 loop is CASSQKPGSGQFF. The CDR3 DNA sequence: TGCGCCAGCAGCCAAAAGCCCGGGAGCGGGCAGTTCTTC.

As DNA, the CDR3 is TGTGCCAGCAGCCGAAGTTATATTTCAGGGTCTAATGAAAAACTGTTTTTT. Its translation: CASSRSYISGSNEKLFF. V gene TRBV3-1 (or the pseudogene TRBV3-2) combines with J gene TRBJ1-4, with a possible D match to TRBD1 (5 bases). The CDR3 runs 17 residues. Germline loops: CDR1 LGHDT, CDR2 YNNKEL (reference sequence). Trimming removed 4 bases from V and 3 bases from J, with 18 bases in between.

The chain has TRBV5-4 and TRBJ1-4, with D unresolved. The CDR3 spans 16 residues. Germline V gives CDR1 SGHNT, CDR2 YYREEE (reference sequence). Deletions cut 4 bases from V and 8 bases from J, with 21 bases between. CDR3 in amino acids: CASSQQSGRIAEKLFF. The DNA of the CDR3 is TGTGCCAGCAGCCAACAATCAGGACGGATAGCCGAAAAACTGTTTTTT.

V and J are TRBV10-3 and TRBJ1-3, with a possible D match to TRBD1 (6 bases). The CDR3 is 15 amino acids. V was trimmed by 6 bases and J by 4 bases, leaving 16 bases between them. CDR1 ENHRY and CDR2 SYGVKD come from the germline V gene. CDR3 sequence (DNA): TGTGCCATCAGCCCCACTGGACAGTTCGGAAACACCATATATTTT. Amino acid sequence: CAISPTGQFGNTIYF.

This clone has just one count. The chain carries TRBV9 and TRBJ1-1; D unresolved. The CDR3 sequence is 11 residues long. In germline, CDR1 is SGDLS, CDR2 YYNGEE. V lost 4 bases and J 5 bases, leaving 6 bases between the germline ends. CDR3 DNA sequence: TGTGCCAGCAGCCGAGGGACTGAAGCTTTCTTT. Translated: CASSRGTEAFF.

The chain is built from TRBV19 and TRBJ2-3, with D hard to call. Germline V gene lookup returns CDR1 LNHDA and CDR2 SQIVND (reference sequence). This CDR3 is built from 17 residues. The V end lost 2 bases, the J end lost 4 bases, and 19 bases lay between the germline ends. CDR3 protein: CASSISPGPSVADTQYF. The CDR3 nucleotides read TGTGCCAGTAGTATATCCCCGGGCCCCTCCGTCGCAGATACGCAGTATTTT.

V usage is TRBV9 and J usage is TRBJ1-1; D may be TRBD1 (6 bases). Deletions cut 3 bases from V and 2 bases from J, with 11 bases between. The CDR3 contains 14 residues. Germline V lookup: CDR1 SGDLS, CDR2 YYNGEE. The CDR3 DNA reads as TGTGCCAGCAGCGCACACAGGGTAAACACTGAAGCTTTCTTT. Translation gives CASSAHRVNTEAFF.

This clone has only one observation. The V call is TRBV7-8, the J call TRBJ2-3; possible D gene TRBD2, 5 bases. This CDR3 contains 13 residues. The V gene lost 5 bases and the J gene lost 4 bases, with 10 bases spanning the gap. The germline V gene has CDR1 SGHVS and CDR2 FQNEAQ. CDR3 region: CASSPRGPDTQYF. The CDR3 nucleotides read TGTGCCAGCAGCCCGAGAGGGCCAGATACGCAGTATTTT.